This entry features one T cell receptor beta chain sequence. Sequenced by immunoSEQ multiplex PCR; TCRdb stores in-frame clones only, minus some. The data hold 70,000 to 90,000 clones, with 78% observed a single time. The data originate from a study of blood T cell repertoires in COVID-19. The CDR3 is 13 amino acids. Trimming at V came to 6 bases and at J to 7 bases, leaving 5 bases not matched to a gene. The V gene's germline CDR1 is MNHNY and CDR2 SVGAGI (reference sequence). Sequenced material: peripheral blood. This sequence joins TRBV6-6 and TRBJ1-4, with 7 bases lining up with TRBD1. This receptor was taken from a human donor in a cohort sampled during active COVID-19. DNA for the CDR3: TGTGCCAGCAGGTCCGACAGGGTTGAAAAACTGTTTTTT. Translation: CASRSDRVEKLFF.